This T cell receptor (beta chain) derives from a study of CD8+ T cells in alopecia areata. Study summary: Tofacitinib therapy lasting 6 to 18 months was followed by 6 months off drug. Study findings and constraints: Many expanded lesional clones persisted in scalp and blood during tofacitinib.

There are 14 residues in the CDR3. Germline lookup yields CDR1 MGHDK and CDR2 SYGVNS. V gave up 6 bases and J gave up 3 bases, with 12 bases separating them. Treatment reported: oral pan-JAK inhibitor, 5-10 mg twice daily. Sorting from PBMCs produced CD4+ and CD8+ T cells. A remark on this clone: The antigen is not known.

The sequencing template was cDNA reverse transcribed from extracted RNA. TCRdb keeps only in-frame clones here, not all; method: immunoSEQ multiplex PCR. Of about 180,000 clones in the sample, about 48% were seen once. The TCR was taken from a human donor with alopecia areata. The rearrangement uses TRBV25-1 and TRBJ1-5, with D tentatively TRBD1 (5 bases). This specimen consisted of CD8+ T cells sorted from blood, obtained at week 24, from a patient treated with tofacitinib. The CDR3 here is CASSDTGTNQPQHF. Here the CDR3 DNA reads TGTGCCAGCAGCGATACAGGAACCAATCAGCCCCAGCATTTT.